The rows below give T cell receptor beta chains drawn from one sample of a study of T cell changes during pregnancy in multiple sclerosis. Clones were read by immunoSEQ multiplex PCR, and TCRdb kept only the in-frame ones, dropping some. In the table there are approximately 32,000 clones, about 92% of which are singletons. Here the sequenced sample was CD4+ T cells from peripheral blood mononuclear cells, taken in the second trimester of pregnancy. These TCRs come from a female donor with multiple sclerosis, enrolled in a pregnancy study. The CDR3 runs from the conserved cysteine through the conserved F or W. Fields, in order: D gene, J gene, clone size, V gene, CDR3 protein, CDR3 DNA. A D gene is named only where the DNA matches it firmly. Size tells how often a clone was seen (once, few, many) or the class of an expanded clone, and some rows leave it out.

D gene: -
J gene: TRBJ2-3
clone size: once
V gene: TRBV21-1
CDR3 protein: CASSITTDTQYF
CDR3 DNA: TGTGCCAGCAGCATTACTACGGATACGCAGTATTTT

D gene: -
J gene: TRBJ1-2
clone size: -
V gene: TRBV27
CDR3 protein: CASSLTGNLDYGYTF
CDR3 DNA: TGTGCCAGCAGTTTAACAGGGAACTTGGACTATGGCTACACCTTC

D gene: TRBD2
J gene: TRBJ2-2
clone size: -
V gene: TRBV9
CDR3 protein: CASSPTSRVAGGPGELFF
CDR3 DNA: TGTGCCAGCAGCCCAACATCTCGGGTAGCGGGAGGGCCCGGGGAGCTGTTTTTT

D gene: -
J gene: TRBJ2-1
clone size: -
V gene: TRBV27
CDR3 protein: CASSLRSGSEQFF
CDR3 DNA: TGTGCCAGCAGTTTACGGTCTGGTAGTGAGCAGTTCTTC

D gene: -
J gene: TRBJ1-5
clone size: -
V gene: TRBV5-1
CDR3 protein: CASSVDTGLGQPQHF
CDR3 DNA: TGCGCCAGCAGCGTAGATACAGGGCTGGGCCAGCCCCAGCATTTT

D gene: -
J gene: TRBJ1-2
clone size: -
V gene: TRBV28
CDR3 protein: CASSLGGRGNGYTF
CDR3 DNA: TGTGCCAGCAGTTTGGGAGGGAGAGGGAATGGCTACACCTTC

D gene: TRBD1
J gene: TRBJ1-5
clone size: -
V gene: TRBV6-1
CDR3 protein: CASSEAPGGLRNQPQHF
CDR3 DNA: TGTGCCAGCAGTGAAGCGCCAGGGGGCCTGCGCAATCAGCCCCAGCATTTT

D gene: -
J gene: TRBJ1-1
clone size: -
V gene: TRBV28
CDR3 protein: CASSVPARGQTEAFF
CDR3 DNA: TGTGCCAGCAGTGTACCCGCCCGGGGTCAGACTGAAGCTTTCTTT

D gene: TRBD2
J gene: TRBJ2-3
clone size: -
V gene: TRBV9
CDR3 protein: CASSVNLAGGPTDTQYF
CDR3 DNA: TGTGCCAGCAGCGTAAATCTAGCGGGAGGGCCCACAGATACGCAGTATTTT

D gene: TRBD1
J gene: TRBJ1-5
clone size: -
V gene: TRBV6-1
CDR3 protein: CATTGQVNQPQHF
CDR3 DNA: TGTGCCACAACAGGACAGGTGAATCAGCCCCAGCATTTT

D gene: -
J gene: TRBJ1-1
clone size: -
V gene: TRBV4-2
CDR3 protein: CASSQDLRGSEAFF
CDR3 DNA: TGTGCCAGCAGCCAAGACCTCAGGGGTTCCGAAGCTTTCTTT

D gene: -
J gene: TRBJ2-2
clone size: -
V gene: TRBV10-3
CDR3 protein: CAISEDSRNTGELFF
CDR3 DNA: TGTGCCATCAGTGAAGACAGTCGGAACACCGGGGAGCTGTTTTTT

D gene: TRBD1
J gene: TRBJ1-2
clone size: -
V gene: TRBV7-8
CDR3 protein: CASSLDTGGVSGYTF
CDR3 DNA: TGTGCCAGCAGCTTAGATACAGGGGGCGTATCGGGCTACACCTTC

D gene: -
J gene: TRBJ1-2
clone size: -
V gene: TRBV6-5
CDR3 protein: CASSSSGGYTF
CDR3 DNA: TGTGCCAGCAGTTCGTCCGGGGGCTACACCTTC

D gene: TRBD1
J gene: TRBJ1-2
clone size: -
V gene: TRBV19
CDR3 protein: CASKPWPRDSRGYTF
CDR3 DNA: TGTGCCAGTAAACCATGGCCTAGGGACAGTAGGGGCTACACCTTC

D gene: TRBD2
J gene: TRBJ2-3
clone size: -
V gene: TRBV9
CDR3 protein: CASSEIWTSSDTQYF
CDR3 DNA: TGTGCCAGCAGCGAGATCTGGACTAGCTCGGATACGCAGTATTTT

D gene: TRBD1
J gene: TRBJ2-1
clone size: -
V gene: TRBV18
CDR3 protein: CASSLTGVSYNEQFF
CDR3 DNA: TGTGCCAGCTCACTTACAGGGGTCTCCTACAATGAGCAGTTCTTC

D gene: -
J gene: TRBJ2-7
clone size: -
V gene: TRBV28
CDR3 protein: CASSSWQFYEQYF
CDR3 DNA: TGTGCCAGCAGTTCGTGGCAGTTTTACGAGCAGTACTTC